The clone carrying this TCR beta chain was observed once. These data are taken from a study of shared clonotypes between healthy human individuals. The germline V gene has CDR1 SGHNT and CDR2 YYREEE (reference sequence). V shed 3 bases and J 6 bases; nucleotides not matched to a gene: 5. The CDR3 totals 14 residues. Method: immunoSEQ multiplex PCR; TCRdb's copy keeps in-frame clones and lacks some. The repertoire consists of 600,000 or so clones, with approximately 96% occurring once and the leading ten covering 0.095% to 0.14%. It was CD45RO-negative cells, positively selected for CCR7, that made up naive CD8 cells, with terminally differentiated effector memory CD45RA+ cells excluded. The donors, all of them Caucasian adults, lived in Nashville, Tennessee.

The TCR sequence derives from a woman aged 30 to 39 in good health. The sample consisted of naive CD8+ T cells sorted from blood. The rearrangement uses TRBV5-4 and TRBJ2-1; 8 positions agree with TRBD2. The CDR3 protein is CASSWGTSLNEQFF. The CDR3 nucleotides are TGTGCCAGCAGCTGGGGGACTAGTCTCAATGAGCAGTTCTTC. Together with reference TRBV5-4 and TRBJ2-1, the CDR3 gives the full variable domain: ETGVTQSPTHLIKTRGQQVTLRCSSQSGHNTVSWYQQALGQGPQFIFQYYREEENGRGNFPPRFSGLQFPNYSSELNVNALELDDSALYLCASSWGTSLNEQFFGPGTRLTVL.